This T cell receptor beta chain was recorded in a study of blood T cell repertoires in COVID-19. As for the study in general: Italy, Spain and the United States were the sources of the convalescent and acute COVID-19 samples. The analysed material was cDNA or gDNA that came from T cells, B-cell-depleted T cells, or PBMCs.

Source study methods: Reference gene primer amplification gave nucleated cell count estimates. Here immunoSEQ multiplex PCR was the method, and the copy in TCRdb shows in-frame clones only, minus some. V and J calls and clone size are given by that table; D and trimming were obtained from the DNA. Here the sample spans around 220,000 clones, roughly nine tenths being singletons. The germline gives CDR1 SQVTM, CDR2 ANQGSEA. CDR3 length equals 11 residues. Trimming shortened V by 4 bases and J by 1 base, and 4 bases separated the two germline ends. A word on this clone: The sample contains more than one DNA sequence encoding this CDR3.

V is TRBV29-1 and J is TRBJ1-1; D is unclear. The source material was peripheral blood. This receptor was identified in a woman aged 50 to 65 with acute or convalescent COVID-19. This CDR3 reads CSVGRNTEAFF. DNA of the CDR3: TGCAGCGTTGGTAGGAACACTGAAGCTTTCTTT. The full variable domain, with the rest looked up from reference TRBV29-1 and TRBJ1-1, is SAVISQKPSRDICQRGTSLTIQCQVDSQVTMMFWYRQQPGQSLTLIATANQGSEATYESGFVIDKFPISRPNLTFSTLTVSNMSPEDSSIYLCSVGRNTEAFFGQGTRLTVV.